This record covers a single TCR beta chain. These data come from a study of memory CD4+ T cells and cytomegalovirus serostatus. Single viable CD3+CD4+CD8-CD45RO+ cells were sorted as the memory CD4+ T cells. This CDR3 contains 16 residues. Per the authors' pipeline: After removing out-of-frame reads, over 2 million distinct TCRbeta sequences remained. This table comes from immunoSEQ multiplex PCR, and its TCRdb copy is limited to in-frame clones, with some not included. The V and J calls and the clone size are those of that table, but D and trimming were determined from the DNA. The repertoire includes 52,000 or so clones, 82% of them detected once, and approximately 0.59% sits in the top ten.

The clonotype comes from an adult in good health and CMV-seronegative. This chain joins TRBV23-1 and TRBJ1-6; the match to TRBD1 covers 9 bases. TRBV23-1 counts as an open reading frame of uncertain function. Input material: memory CD4+ T cells from blood. CDR3 in amino acids: CAPAGGEQGAGSPLHF. CDR3 sequence (DNA): TGCGCGCCAGCAGGGGGGGAACAGGGGGCAGGTTCACCCCTCCACTTT.